The 4 T cell receptor beta chains below were found in one sample sequenced in a study of molecular identifiers for immune sequencing clone quantification. TCRdb fed the PCR reads into MiXCR, producing one record per CDR3 protein. The profile shows a few hundred thousand distinct CDR3 sequences, 24% of them singletons. The material sequenced was naive CD8+ T cells from blood, with Jurkat cell RNA spiked in. Stated subset: FACS-sorted CD8+CD4-CCR7+CD45RA+ naive T cells. These receptors were collected from a human donor in good health. Some libraries in this study had Jurkat cell RNA spiked in.

This clonotype was detected a few times. The chain is built from TRBV12-3 or TRBV12-4 and TRBJ2-7; 9 positions agree with TRBD1. Trimming removed 4 bases from V and 5 bases from J; junction bases left unmatched: 6. This CDR3 comprises 14 residues. The DNA for the CDR3 is TGTGCCAGCAGTTCCGGGACAGGGTACCACGAGCAGTACTTC. This encodes CASSSGTGYHEQYF.

This clonotype occurred a few times. J is TRBJ1-1 and V is TRBV7-9, with 7 bases aligning to TRBD1. This CDR3 spans 16 amino acids. The ends lost 0 bases at V and 0 bases at J; junction bases unmatched: 4. Germline V gene data show CDR1 as SEHNR and CDR2 as FQNEAQ (reference sequence). The CDR3 region has the DNA TGTGCCAGCAGCTTAGCAGGGGGCGTTTTGAACACTGAAGCTTTCTTT. Protein product: CASSLAGGVLNTEAFF.

As to this clonotype: The germline gene is not matched at one end of the junction; a read error may be the cause. The V gene is TRBV2, the J gene TRBJ2-5; no definite D call. The germline V gene has CDR1 SNHLY and CDR2 FYNNEI. The CDR3 loop spans 18 amino acids. The CDR3 protein is CASSERSGRRVFQETQCF. The CDR3 bases are TGTGCCAGCAGTGAGAGGTCGGGCAGAAGAGTCTTCCAAGAGACCCAGTGCTTC.

Details on this clonotype: This likely comes from a read error, as the CDR3 has no conserved phenylalanine or tryptophan at its end. This chain links TRBV6-2 or TRBV6-3 with TRBJ2-3; 11 positions match TRBD2. The CDR3 loop spans 16 amino acids. Germline CDR1 is MNHEY and CDR2 is SVGEGT. With 8 bases clipped from V and 2 bases from J, the junction kept 9 bases outside the gene matches. The DNA for the CDR3 is TGTGCCAGCGAAACGACTAGCGGGGCCTTCACAGATACGCAGTATTCT. Amino acids: CASETTSGAFTDTQYS.